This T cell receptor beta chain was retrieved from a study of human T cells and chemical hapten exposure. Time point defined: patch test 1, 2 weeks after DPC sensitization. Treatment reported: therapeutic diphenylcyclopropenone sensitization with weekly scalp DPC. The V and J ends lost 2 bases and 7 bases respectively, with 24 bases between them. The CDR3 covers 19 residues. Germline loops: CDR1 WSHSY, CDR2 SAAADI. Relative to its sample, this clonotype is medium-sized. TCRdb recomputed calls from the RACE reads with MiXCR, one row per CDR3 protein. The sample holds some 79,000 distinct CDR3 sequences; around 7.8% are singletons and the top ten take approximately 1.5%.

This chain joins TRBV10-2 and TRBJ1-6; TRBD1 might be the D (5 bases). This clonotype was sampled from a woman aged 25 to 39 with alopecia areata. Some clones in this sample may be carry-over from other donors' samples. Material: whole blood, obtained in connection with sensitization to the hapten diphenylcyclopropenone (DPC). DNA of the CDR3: TGCGCCAGCAGTGAGCAGCTAACCCAGACTCGGACACAAAATTCACCCCTCCACTTT. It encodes CASSEQLTQTRTQNSPLHF.